A selection of T cell receptor beta chains follows, all from one sample in a study of CD8 T cells in ankylosing spondylitis. MiXCR, applied by TCRdb to the 5' RACE reads, yields one record per CDR3 protein. The sample lists about 130,000 distinct CDR3 sequences; 9.3% were seen once. Sequencing input: blood, either unsorted or a sorted T cell fraction (not recorded which). These receptors all stem from a male donor with ankylosing spondylitis or in good health (not recorded which). CDR3s include the opening cysteine and the closing phenylalanine or tryptophan. D genes are given only for firm matches. Clone size is given for some rows only: seen once, a few or many times, or a class if the clone is expanded.

TRBJ1-3	TRBV20-1	14	many	TRBD1	TGCAGTGCTCCTGACAGGGCCTCTGGAAACACCATATATTTT	CSAPDRASGNTIYF
TRBJ2-3	TRBV4-2	15	few	NA	TGTGCCAGCAGCCAGCCACGCGGGAGCACAGATACGCAGTATTTT	CASSQPRGSTDTQYF
TRBJ1-1	TRBV9	14	many	TRBD1	TGTGCCAGCAGCGTAACTGGGACAGGGCATGAAGCTTTCTTT	CASSVTGTGHEAFF
TRBJ2-3	TRBV29-1	14	many	TRBD2	TGCAGCGGCTTGGTACTAGCGGGAGATAGTACGCAGTATTTT	CSGLVLAGDSTQYF
TRBJ2-3	TRBV10-3	14	many	NA	TGTGCCATCAGTGCTCCCGCCTCACCCGATACGCAGTATTTT	CAISAPASPDTQYF
TRBJ2-5	TRBV12-3/TRBV12-4	14	many	NA	TGTGCCAGCAGTTCTGGCAGGGCCCAAGAGACCCAGTACTTC	CASSSGRAQETQYF
TRBJ2-2	TRBV29-1	14	many	TRBD1	TGCAGCGCTTCGACAGGGTTTAACACCGGGGAGCTGTTTTTT	CSASTGFNTGELFF
TRBJ2-7	TRBV20-1	14	few	NA	TGCAGTGCTCCCTCCGGGGGAAATATTTACGAGCAGTACTTC	CSAPSGGNIYEQYF
TRBJ2-1	TRBV15	16	many	NA	TGTGCCACCAGCAGAGACAGGGGGGTCCCTGTCAATGAGCAGTTCTTC	CATSRDRGVPVNEQFF
TRBJ2-3	TRBV5-1	17	NA	NA	TGCGCCAGCAGCTTGGGAGCCGGGGCAGCCCGCACAGATACGCAGTATTTT	CASSLGAGAARTDTQYF
TRBJ2-1	TRBV5-4	18	many	NA	TGTGCCAGCAGCTTGCAGAAAAACAGGATTAGCTCCTACAATGAGCAGTTCTTC	CASSLQKNRISSYNEQFF
TRBJ1-5	TRBV19	15	many	NA	TGTGCCAGTAGTATAACAGGACTTCCCAATCAGCCCCAGCATTTT	CASSITGLPNQPQHF
TRBJ2-7	TRBV6-2/TRBV6-3	14	many	NA	TGTGCCAGCAGTGAGGGGTTTAGGATGGACGAGCAGTACTTC	CASSEGFRMDEQYF
TRBJ2-1	TRBV4-3	11	many	NA	TGCGCCAGCAGCCGGGCGCATGAGCAGTTCTTC	CASSRAHEQFF
TRBJ2-1	TRBV5-1	13	NA	TRBD2	TGCGCCAGCCGGGACTACGAAAACAATGAGCAGTTCTTC	CASRDYENNEQFF
TRBJ2-1	TRBV7-9	13	many	NA	TGTGCCAGCAGAATCGGTAGTTTCAATGAGCAGTTCTTC	CASRIGSFNEQFF
TRBJ2-7	TRBV12-3/TRBV12-4	13	many	TRBD1	TGTGCCAGCAGTTTAGGCGCAGGGGGCAAGCAGTACTTC	CASSLGAGGKQYF
TRBJ2-3	TRBV20-1	15	many	TRBD2	TGCAGTGGCTCATTAGCGGGAGGTGTCACAGATACGCAGTATTTT	CSGSLAGGVTDTQYF
TRBJ2-2	TRBV18	17	many	NA	TGTGCCAGCTCACCACCATCAGGACTTGGGGACACCGGGGAGCTGTTTTTT	CASSPPSGLGDTGELFF
TRBJ2-5	TRBV20-1	16	many	NA	TGCAGTGCTAGAGATCCCGCAGGTACCTCTCAAGAGACCCAGTACTTC	CSARDPAGTSQETQYF
TRBJ2-3	TRBV7-2	15	NA	NA	TGTGCCAGCAGCTTAAGCCACCGACGACCAGATACTCAGTATTTT	CASSLSHRRPDTQYF
TRBJ1-2	TRBV5-1	12	many	TRBD1	TGCGCCAGCAGACCACAGGGGCTCAGCTACACCTTC	CASRPQGLSYTF
TRBJ2-1	TRBV12-3/TRBV12-4	15	many	NA	TGTGCCAGCAGTTTGGTGGGTTGGCGGAACAATGAGCAGTTCTTC	CASSLVGWRNNEQFF
TRBJ2-7	TRBV29-1	12	NA	NA	TGCAGCGTTGAAGGTGTGTCCTACGAGCAGTACTTC	CSVEGVSYEQYF
TRBJ2-1	TRBV7-8	12	many	NA	TGTGCCAGCAGCTTAGTCGTGACTGAGCAGTTCTTC	CASSLVVTEQFF
TRBJ2-7	TRBV25-1	15	many	TRBD1	TGTGCCAGCAGTGATTCCTTGGGACAGACCTACGAGCAGTACTTC	CASSDSLGQTYEQYF
TRBJ2-7	TRBV7-2	14	NA	NA	TGTGCCAGCAGCTTCGGCAGGGTCTCGGGCGAGCAGTACTTC	CASSFGRVSGEQYF
TRBJ2-6	TRBV2	17	many	NA	TGTGCCAGCAGTGTAAGTCGTGGCGTCTCTGGGGCCAACGTCCTGACTTTC	CASSVSRGVSGANVLTF
TRBJ1-1	TRBV20-1	15	many	TRBD1	TGCAGTGCTAGGATCCTGGGACAGGGGAACACTGAAGCTTTCTTT	CSARILGQGNTEAFF
TRBJ2-1	TRBV18	12	few	NA	TGTGCCAGCTCACGTACTTGGGATGAGCAGTTCTTC	CASSRTWDEQFF
TRBJ2-7	TRBV7-9	12	NA	NA	TGTGCCAGCACCGGTGAGGGCTACGAGCAGTACTTC	CASTGEGYEQYF
TRBJ1-2	TRBV7-2	15	many	NA	TGTGCCAGCAGCCCAACCTCCACAGGGTGGAGCGGCTACACCTTC	CASSPTSTGWSGYTF
TRBJ1-5	TRBV4-2	17	many	TRBD1	TGTGCCAGCAGCCAACCCACGACAGGGAATAGCAATCAGCCCCAGCATTTT	CASSQPTTGNSNQPQHF
TRBJ1-5	TRBV6-2/TRBV6-3	15	many	NA	TGTGCCAGCAATGCCCGGACAGCGGGGAATCAGCCCCAGCATTTT	CASNARTAGNQPQHF
TRBJ2-2	TRBV10-3	16	NA	NA	TGTGCCATCAGTGAGTCTAATCTTTGGGAGACCGGGGAGCTGTTTTTT	CAISESNLWETGELFF